The T cell receptor beta chain under discussion was sequenced for a study of blood T cell repertoires in COVID-19. Looking at the study overall: Donors in the United States, Italy and Spain gave samples during acute or convalescent COVID-19. From T cells, B-cell-depleted T cells, or PBMCs came the material, which was cDNA or gDNA.

Per the original methods: Counts of nucleated cells, estimated from reference gene primer amplification, were obtained. The protocol was immunoSEQ multiplex PCR, while the TCRdb copy is restricted to in-frame clones and leaves out a portion. The V and J calls and clone size were taken over from that table, and D and trimming were inferred from the DNA. The sample lists approximately 91,000 clones; about 85% were seen once. Germline CDR1 reads SGHVS; CDR2 reads FQNEAQ. This CDR3 contains 14 residues. The V end was cut by 5 bases, the J end by 6 bases, with 13 bases between. The sequenced material came from peripheral blood. The clonotype originates from a man in his 70s with acute or convalescent COVID-19. The rearrangement links TRBV7-8 to TRBJ1-4; a weak D match, TRBD1 (5 bases). The CDR3 DNA reads as TGTGCCAGCAGCCCGGGGGGAAGTCATGAAAAACTGTTTTTT. It codes for CASSPGGSHEKLFF. The whole variable domain, filled in from reference TRBV7-8 and TRBJ1-4, reads GAGVSQSPRYKVAKRGQDVALRCDPISGHVSLFWYQQALGQGPEFLTYFQNEAQLDKSGLPSDRFFAERPEGSVSTLKIQRTQQEDSAVYLCASSPGGSHEKLFFGSGTQLSVL.